This T cell receptor beta chain was sequenced during a study of T cell responses to AZD1222 COVID-19 vaccine. Findings and caveats of the study: Unmutated regions of variants are reportedly targeted by nearly half of spike-specific TCRs. Baseline seropositivity occurred in only a handful of AZD1222 recipients. The donor group comprised mostly white British people and more females; the analysis possibly underestimated clonal diversity.

In the case of this clone: The antigen is unknown.

Germline V gene data show CDR1 as PRHDT and CDR2 as FYEKMQ (reference sequence). The CDR3 contains 14 residues. The germline V and J ends were trimmed by 0 bases and 1 base, with 4 bases remaining between them. The assay was immunoSEQ multiplex PCR, and TCRdb's table has in-frame clones only and misses some. Among about 150,000 clones listed, more than 75% were seen once. This chain connects TRBV13 to TRBJ1-5; D gene unclear. The sample in question was peripheral blood, obtained on day 0 of MenACWY control vaccination. The receptor comes from an adult in good health. CDR3 DNA sequence: TGTGCCAGCAGCTTAGGAGGCAGCAATCAGCCCCAGCATTTT. It is translated as CASSLGGSNQPQHF.